These 16 T cell receptor beta chains originate from one sample sequenced in a study of blood T cell repertoires in COVID-19. The table came from immunoSEQ multiplex PCR; TCRdb's copy has only in-frame clones and leaves some out. The sample has approximately 260,000 clones; approximately 92% are singletons. The material sequenced was peripheral blood. These receptors were collected from a woman aged 35 to 49 who had recovered from COVID-19.

V is TRBV3-1 (or the pseudogene TRBV3-2) and J is TRBJ1-6, with 7 bases fitting TRBD1. CDR3 length: 17 residues. Germline lookup yields CDR1 LGHDT and CDR2 YNNKEL (reference sequence). V was pared by 0 bases and J by 8 bases, with 10 bases of the junction left unmatched. The CDR3 sequence: CASSQDNGDRGYSPLHF. The CDR3 DNA reads TGTGCCAGCAGCCAAGATAACGGGGACAGAGGATATTCACCCCTCCACTTT.

The table lists this clone with a few counts. The chain combines TRBV3-1 (or the pseudogene TRBV3-2) with TRBJ1-5, with 9 bases matching TRBD1. This CDR3 has 15 amino acids. The V gene's germline CDR1 is LGHDT and CDR2 YNNKEL (reference sequence). Unmatched junction bases numbered 6, after V lost 0 bases and J lost 9 bases. The CDR3 nucleotides are TGTGCCAGCAGCCAAGACCCGGGACAGGGACCGCCCCAGCATTTT. Encoded protein: CASSQDPGQGPPQHF.

The chain recombines TRBV18 with TRBJ2-1, with 9 bases matching TRBD2. Germline trimming cut 0 bases from V and 5 bases from J; bases unmatched to any gene: 2. There are 15 residues in the CDR3. Germline V gene lookup returns CDR1 KGHSH and CDR2 LQKENI. The CDR3 DNA reads as TGTGCCAGCTCACCACCCGGGACTAGCAACAATGAGCAGTTCTTC. This encodes CASSPPGTSNNEQFF.

The chain links TRBV5-7 to TRBJ2-1; 14 nucleotides line up with TRBD2. TRBV5-7 is an ORF, and what it does is uncertain. V trimming: 4 bases; J trimming: 7 bases; junction bases outside the gene matches: 4. The CDR3 has 15 residues. The CDR3 DNA sequence: TGTGCCAGCAGCCCCGGGACTAGCGGGAGTAATGAGCAGTTCTTC. As protein: CASSPGTSGSNEQFF.

The chain links TRBV11-2 to TRBJ2-2; 7 positions match TRBD2. CDR3 length equals 17 residues. Germline V CDR1 and CDR2: SGHAT, FQNNGV. With 0 bases clipped from V and 1 base from J, the junction kept 5 bases outside the gene matches. In nucleotides, the CDR3 is TGTGCCAGCAGCTTAGATTGGGGGGGAGAGAACACCGGGGAGCTGTTTTTT. This gives the protein CASSLDWGGENTGELFF.

This chain links TRBV12-3 or TRBV12-4 with TRBJ2-7; 7 nucleotides line up with TRBD1. After removal of 7 bases from V and 7 bases from J, the junction contained 1 base not matched to a gene. This CDR3 has 10 amino acids. The CDR3 DNA follows: TGTGCCAGCAAGGGGGCAGAGCAGTACTTC. This codes for CASKGAEQYF.

The chain has TRBV5-6 and TRBJ2-2; TRBD1 might be the D (5 bases). The V gene's germline CDR1 is SGHDT and CDR2 YYEEEE. This CDR3 has 15 residues. V lost 1 base, J lost 9 bases, and 16 bases lay in between. The CDR3 sequence is CASSLSARGYRELFF. CDR3 bases: TGTGCCAGCAGCTTGTCGGCTAGGGGTTACCGGGAGCTGTTTTTT.

The rearrangement joins TRBV19 to TRBJ1-3, with D possibly matching TRBD1 (5 bases). V was pared by 7 bases and J by 5 bases, with 15 bases between. The V gene's germline CDR1 is LNHDA and CDR2 SQIVND (reference sequence). The length of the CDR3 is 14 residues. CDR3 DNA: TGTGCCAGTACCCTGGGGGGACCTAGAAACACCATATATTTT. It is translated as CASTLGGPRNTIYF.

The CDR3 nucleotides are TGTGCCAGCAGCGCACAGGGGGCAGGATATGGCTACACCTTC. Amino acid sequence: CASSAQGAGYGYTF. This chain uses TRBV9 with TRBJ1-2, with 9 bases aligning to TRBD1. CDR1 is SGDLS, CDR2 YYNGEE, per germline. This CDR3 is 14 amino acids long. V shed 3 bases, J shed 5 bases, and the junction held 5 bases outside the gene matches.

V is TRBV29-1 and J is TRBJ2-3; TRBD1 aligns across 9 bases. The CDR3 consists of 14 residues. Germline-derived CDR1 and CDR2 are SQVTM and ANQGSEA. V gave up 6 bases and J gave up 6 bases; unmatched junction bases: 10. CDR3: CSVSGTGKRDTQYF. CDR3 bases: TGCAGCGTGTCCGGGACAGGGAAGAGGGATACGCAGTATTTT.

The chain has TRBV19 and TRBJ1-4, with 10 bases fitting TRBD1. Germline trimming cut 1 base from V and 5 bases from J; bases unmatched to any gene: 1. There are 15 residues in the CDR3. Germline V CDR1 and CDR2: LNHDA, SQIVND (reference sequence). CDR3 residues: CASSIVTGGNEKLFF. CDR3 nucleotide sequence: TGTGCCAGTAGTATAGTGACAGGGGGCAATGAAAAACTGTTTTTT.

V gene TRBV2 combines with J gene TRBJ2-4, with D possibly TRBD1 on 6 matching bases. The length of the CDR3 is 13 residues. V lost 11 bases and J lost 0, with 11 bases in between. Germline CDR1 reads SNHLY; CDR2 reads FYNNEI. CDR3 nucleotides: TGTGCCGGACAGCGGCTAGCCAAAAACATTCAGTACTTC. Its protein product is CAGQRLAKNIQYF.

The rearrangement links TRBV4-3 to TRBJ2-7; TRBD2 matches at 7 bases. The CDR3 runs to 17 residues. Looked up from germline, CDR1 is LGHNA and CDR2 is YSLEER. After removal of 4 bases from V and 4 bases from J, the junction contained 16 bases not matched to a gene. In DNA form, the CDR3 reads TGCGCCAGCAGCCCTTCTCTTTGTTTACCCGGGGGGTACGAGCAGTACGTC. Its translation: CASSPSLCLPGGYEQYV.

The chain links TRBV7-2 to TRBJ1-5, with 7 bases lining up with TRBD1. This CDR3 region has 15 residues. The V segment lost 1 base and the J segment 5 bases; nucleotides outside the gene matches: 5. Germline V CDR1 and CDR2: SGHTA, FQGNSA. The CDR3 spells CASSLDGDRYQPQHF. CDR3 coding DNA: TGTGCCAGCAGCTTAGACGGGGACAGATATCAGCCCCAGCATTTT.

The CDR3 region has the DNA TGCGCCAGCAGCCAAGACTATAATGAAGCTTTCTTT. This gives the protein CASSQDYNEAFF. This chain links TRBV4-1 with TRBJ1-1; D call uncertain. Trimming cost V 0 bases and J 7 bases, with 6 bases left between them. Looked up from germline, CDR1 is MGHRA and CDR2 is YSYEKL. CDR3 size: 12 residues.

This clone came up a few times. This chain joins TRBV28 and TRBJ1-1; 8 bases align to TRBD1. The germline V gene encodes CDR1 MDHEN and CDR2 SYDVKM. Trimming at V came to 5 bases and at J to 10 bases, leaving 12 bases not matched to a gene. CDR3 length: 14 amino acids. CDR3 sequence reads: CASSLDRVRVGAFF. CDR3 in DNA: TGTGCCAGCAGTCTGGACAGGGTAAGGGTTGGAGCTTTCTTT.